Following are 10 T cell receptor beta chains from one sample sequenced in a study of response to subunit inactivated influenza vaccine. MiXCR, run by TCRdb on the RT-PCR reads, gives a single entry per CDR3 protein. The repertoire holds around 850,000 distinct CDR3 sequences, with under 20% as singletons. Sequencing used PBMCs from blood, obtained 4 to 6 days after vaccination. The receptor source for this set is a man aged 50 to 60 who received an inactivated influenza vaccine.

V gene TRBV25-1 combines with J gene TRBJ1-4; D not resolved. Germline V gives CDR1 MGHDK, CDR2 SYGVNS. Trimming cost V 5 bases and J 0 bases, with 10 bases left between them. This CDR3 spans 15 amino acids. For the CDR3, the DNA is TGTGCCAGCAGTCCATCACTTGCAACTAATGAAAAACTGTTTTTT. Its protein product is CASSPSLATNEKLFF.

The chain has TRBV7-6 and TRBJ2-2; D uncertain. The V end was cut by 5 bases, the J end by 6 bases, with 10 bases between. The CDR3 loop spans 13 amino acids. Germline V gene sequence: CDR1 SGHVS, CDR2 FNYEAQ. CDR3 sequence (DNA): TGTGCCAGCAGCATCGATCTCTCCGGGGAGCTGTTTTTT. Protein product: CASSIDLSGELFF.

The chain carries TRBV4-2 and TRBJ1-4; no definite D call. The CDR3 totals 17 residues. V dropped 4 bases and J dropped 0 bases, with 15 bases sitting between them. CDR1 is LGHNA and CDR2 is YNFKEQ in the germline V gene. CDR3 coding DNA: TGTGCCAGCAGCCTCCTGGCCGGGCATTCAACTAATGAAAAACTGTTTTTT. This encodes CASSLLAGHSTNEKLFF.

On this clonotype: This may arise from a read error, as a much more abundant clone is one base away. This chain links TRBV7-9 with TRBJ2-2, with TRBD1 matching over 8 bases. Germline CDR1 and CDR2: SEHNR and FQNEAQ (reference sequence). The CDR3 runs to 17 residues. V was pared by 2 bases and J by 1 base, with 6 bases of the junction left unmatched. DNA of the CDR3: TGTGCCAGCAGCTTACCCCTCGGACAGGGGAACACCGGGGAGCTGTTTTTT. Its protein is CASSLPLGQGNTGELFF. Together with reference TRBV7-9 and TRBJ2-2, the CDR3 gives the full variable domain: DTGVSQNPRHKITKRGQNVTFRCDPISEHNRLYWYRQTLGQGPEFLTYFQNEAQLEKSRLLSDRFSAERPKGSFSTLEIQRTEQGDSAMYLCASSLPLGQGNTGELFFGEGSRLTVL.

Many counts were recorded for this clonotype. The chain has TRBV20-1 and TRBJ2-1; D might be TRBD1 or TRBD2, each matching 6 bases. There are 12 residues in the CDR3. The V gene lost 1 base and the J gene lost 9 bases, with 10 bases spanning the gap. Germline loops: CDR1 DFQATT, CDR2 SNEGSKA (reference sequence). The CDR3 loop reads CSARGGAGEQFF. CDR3 sequence (DNA): TGCAGTGCTAGAGGGGGGGCTGGTGAGCAGTTCTTC.

This clonotype was seen a handful of times. The DNA of the CDR3 is TGTGCCAGCAGTTATACGGACAGGGAGAATTCACCCCTCCACTTT. It yields the protein CASSYTDRENSPLHF. V and J are TRBV6-5 and TRBJ1-6; 8 bases agree with TRBD1. The CDR3 contains 15 residues. V lost 3 bases and J lost 7; bases outside the gene matches: 5. The germline gives CDR1 MNHEY, CDR2 SVGAGI.

This clonotype was counted only a few times. The chain recombines TRBV5-5 with TRBJ2-3, with TRBD2 matching over 9 bases. Trimming cost V 1 base and J 5 bases; bases outside gene matches: 8. Germline V gene sequence: CDR1 SGHKS, CDR2 YYEKEE (reference sequence). This CDR3 is 16 amino acids long. CDR3 DNA sequence: TGTGCCAGCAGCTTGCCTGCTAGCGGGGCGCTAGATACGCAGTATTTT. Translated: CASSLPASGALDTQYF.

This clonotype was counted at least ten times. The chain links TRBV4-1 to TRBJ2-4; 10 bases agree with TRBD1. J lost 7 bases, V lost 1 base, and 1 base had no gene match. The CDR3 is 14 residues long. Germline V gene sequence: CDR1 MGHRA, CDR2 YSYEKL. CDR3 in DNA: TGCGCCAGCAGCCAAGGGGGACAGGGGAACATTCAGTACTTC. Its protein is CASSQGGQGNIQYF.

This clonotype has a handful of counts. This chain uses TRBV4-1 with TRBJ2-3; TRBD1 might be the D (6 bases). The CDR3 runs to 15 residues. With 5 bases removed from V and 3 bases from J, the gap between germline ends came to 15 bases. Germline V lookup: CDR1 MGHRA, CDR2 YSYEKL. CDR3 DNA: TGCGCCAGCAGCGGCCAACAGGGTGTGACAGATACGCAGTATTTT. Translation gives CASSGQQGVTDTQYF.

The chain combines TRBV14 with TRBJ2-5; no definite D call. Trimming removed 4 bases from V and 5 bases from J, with 11 bases in between. This CDR3 comprises 13 residues. Germline V CDR1 and CDR2: SGHDN, FVKESK. Here the CDR3 DNA reads TGTGCCAGCAGCCCAATGGGATCGGAGACCCAGTACTTC. It yields the protein CASSPMGSETQYF.